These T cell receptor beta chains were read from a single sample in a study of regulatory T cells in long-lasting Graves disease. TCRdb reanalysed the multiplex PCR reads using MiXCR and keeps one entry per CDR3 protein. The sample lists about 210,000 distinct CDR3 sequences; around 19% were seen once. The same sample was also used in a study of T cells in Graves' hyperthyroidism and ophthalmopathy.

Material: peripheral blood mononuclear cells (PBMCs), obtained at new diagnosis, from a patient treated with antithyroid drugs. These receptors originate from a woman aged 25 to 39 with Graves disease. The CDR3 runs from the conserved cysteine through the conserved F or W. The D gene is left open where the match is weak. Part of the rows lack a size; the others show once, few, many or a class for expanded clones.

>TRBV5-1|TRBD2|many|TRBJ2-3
TGTGCCAGCAGTGGGGGAGGGACAGATACGCAGTATTTT
CASSGGGTDTQYF
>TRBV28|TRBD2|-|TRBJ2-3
TGTGCCATTGACGCTAGCGGGATTCGAGATACGCAGTATTTT
CAIDASGIRDTQYF
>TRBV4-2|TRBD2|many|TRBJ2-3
TGTGCCAGCAGCCAAGATGCTAGCGGGCGGCCAGATACGCAGTATTTT
CASSQDASGRPDTQYF
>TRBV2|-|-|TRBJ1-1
TGTGCCAGCAGTGGTCCCGGGCCCAAGAACACTGAAGCTTTCTTT
CASSGPGPKNTEAFF
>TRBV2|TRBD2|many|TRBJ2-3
TGTGCCAGCAGTGGTATAGCGGGGGGGCTGTCAGATACGCAGTATTTT
CASSGIAGGLSDTQYF
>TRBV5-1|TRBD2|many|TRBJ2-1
TGCGCCAGCAGCTTGGGGGGGACTAGCAGGGATGAGCAGTTCTTC
CASSLGGTSRDEQFF
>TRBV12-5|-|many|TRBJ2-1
TGTGCTAGCGAGGAGGTTTGTACGTCTCGCGGGACTGCAGCGAATGAGCAGTTCTTC
CASEEVCTSRGTAANEQFF
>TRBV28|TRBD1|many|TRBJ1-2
TGTGCCAGCAGTCGTACAGGGGACGGAAACTATGGCTACACCTTC
CASSRTGDGNYGYTF
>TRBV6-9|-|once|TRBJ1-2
TGTGCCAGCAGTTACGGGGCAGGGACGGGATATGGCTACACCTTC
CASSYGAGTGYGYTF
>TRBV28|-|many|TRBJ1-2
TGTGCCAGCAGAAGGGTTGGCTACACCTTC
CASRRVGYTF
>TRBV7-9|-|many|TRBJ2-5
TGTGCCAGCAGCTTAGGGTCCCAGCGAGGGAAGTCTCTGACCCAGTACTTC
CASSLGSQRGKSLTQYF
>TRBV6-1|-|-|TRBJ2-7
TGTGCCAGCACCCCACCGGGGCCCCAGCTCGAGCAGTACTTC
CASTPPGPQLEQYF
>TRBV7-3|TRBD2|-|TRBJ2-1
TGTGCCAGCAGCTTAAAGACTAGCGGTATAGGATACAATGAGCAGTTCTTC
CASSLKTSGIGYNEQFF
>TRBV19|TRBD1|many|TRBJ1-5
TGTGCCAGTAGTAAACAGGGGAATCAGCCCCAGCATTTT
CASSKQGNQPQHF
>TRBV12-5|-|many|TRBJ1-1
TGTGCTAGTGGTTTGACAGGGAGCACTGAAGCTTTCTTT
CASGLTGSTEAFF
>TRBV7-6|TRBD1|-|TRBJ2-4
TGTGCCAGCAGCCCAGGGGGCATGGAGGCCAAAAACATTCAGTACTTC
CASSPGGMEAKNIQYF
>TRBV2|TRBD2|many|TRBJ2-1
TGTGCCAGCAGTGAGGGACTAGCGGGCCCCAATGAGCAGTTCTTC
CASSEGLAGPNEQFF
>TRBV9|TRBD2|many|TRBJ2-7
TGTGCCAGCAGCGTAGGCGCTAGCGGCTACGAGCAGTACTTC
CASSVGASGYEQYF
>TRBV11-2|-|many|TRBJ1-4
TGTGCCAGCAGCGAAGAGGGAGGCAGGGGTAATGAAAAACTGTTTTTT
CASSEEGGRGNEKLFF
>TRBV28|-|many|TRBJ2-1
TGTGCCAGCAGTTCCCCATCGACTGGGACCGGCTCCTACAATGAGCAGTTCTTC
CASSSPSTGTGSYNEQFF
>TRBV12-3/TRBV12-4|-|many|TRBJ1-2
TGTGCCAGCAGCCCATTTCCGCTGAGACCAGGCTACACCTTC
CASSPFPLRPGYTF
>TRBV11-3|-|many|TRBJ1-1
TGTGCCAGCAGTCCCCGCCAGGGTATGAACACTGAAGCTTTCTTT
CASSPRQGMNTEAFF
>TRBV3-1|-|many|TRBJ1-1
TGTGCCAGCAGCCAAACAAACACTGAAGCTTTCTTT
CASSQTNTEAFF
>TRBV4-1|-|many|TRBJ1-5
TGCGCCAGCAGCCAAGCTAGCCTATACTATGCCAATCAGCCCCAGCATTTT
CASSQASLYYANQPQHF
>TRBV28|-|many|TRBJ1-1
TGTGCCAGCAGGCACCCTACCGAGAACACTGAAGCTTTCTTT
CASRHPTENTEAFF
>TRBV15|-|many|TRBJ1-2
TGTGCCACCAGCAGAGATCGTAAGGGAGCTAACTATGGCTACACCTTC
CATSRDRKGANYGYTF
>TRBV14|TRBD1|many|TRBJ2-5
TGTGCCAGCAGCCACGCGGGACAGGGGGGAGAGACCCAGTACTTC
CASSHAGQGGETQYF
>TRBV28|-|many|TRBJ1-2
TGTGCCAGCAGTCTTTCGCCGGGAAACTATGGCTACACCTTC
CASSLSPGNYGYTF
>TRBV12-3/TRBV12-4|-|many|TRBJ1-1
TGTGCCAGCAGTCCCGATGAGGGGCGAGAAACTGAAGCTTTCTTT
CASSPDEGRETEAFF
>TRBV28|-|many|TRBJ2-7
TGTGCCAGCAGTTTAGGAAAGGTCTCCTACGAGCAGTACTTC
CASSLGKVSYEQYF
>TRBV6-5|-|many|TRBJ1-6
TGTGCCAGCAGTTACTCAGACAGTCCTAATTCACCCCTCCACTTT
CASSYSDSPNSPLHF
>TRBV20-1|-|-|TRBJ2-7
TGCAGTGCCAGGGAGGGGGCTCGGGAGCAGTACTTC
CSAREGAREQYF
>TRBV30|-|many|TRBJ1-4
TGTGCCTGGGACCTCGGGACGTCCTTCGAGAAACTGTTTTTT
CAWDLGTSFEKLFF
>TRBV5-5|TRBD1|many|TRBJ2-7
TGTGCCAGCAGCCTTACCCCCCAGGGGGTCACCTACGAGCAGTACTTC
CASSLTPQGVTYEQYF
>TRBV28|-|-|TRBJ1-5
TGTGCCAGCAGTTTATGGCGAGGGCATCAGCCCCAGCATTTT
CASSLWRGHQPQHF
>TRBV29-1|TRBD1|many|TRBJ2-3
TGCAGCGTTGACAGGGGGACAGATACGCAGTATTTT
CSVDRGTDTQYF
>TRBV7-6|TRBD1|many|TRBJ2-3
TGTGCCAGCAGCCTTACAGGGGTCTTAGATACGCAGTATTTT
CASSLTGVLDTQYF
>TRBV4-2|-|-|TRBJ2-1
TGTGCCAGCAGCCAAACAGGGGGGGAGGGCCCAGGTGAGCAGTTCTTC
CASSQTGGEGPGEQFF
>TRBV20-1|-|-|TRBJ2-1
TGCAGTGCTAGAGATTATGAGTACAATGAGCAGTTCTTC
CSARDYEYNEQFF
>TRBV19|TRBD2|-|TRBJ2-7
TGTGCCAGTAGTCTCCTCGGGGGGGAGCAGTACTTC
CASSLLGGEQYF
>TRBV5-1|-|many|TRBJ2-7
TGCGCCAGCAGCCCCACGGGGTACGGCTACGAGCAGTACTTC
CASSPTGYGYEQYF
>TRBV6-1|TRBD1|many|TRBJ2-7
TGTGCCAGCAGATCCGGGACAGGGAGGTACGAGCAGTACTTC
CASRSGTGRYEQYF
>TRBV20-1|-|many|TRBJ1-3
TGCAGTGCTAGATCCGGAAACACCATATATTTT
CSARSGNTIYF
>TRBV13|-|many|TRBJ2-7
TGTGCCAGCAGTTACTCGTCCTACGAGCAGTACTTC
CASSYSSYEQYF
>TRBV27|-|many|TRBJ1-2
TGTGCCAGCTCCAAACGGGGGGCGAACTATGGCTACACCTTC
CASSKRGANYGYTF
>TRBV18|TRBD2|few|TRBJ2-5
TGTGCCAGCTCACCACAAGCGGGAGGCGGGGAGACCCAGTACTTC
CASSPQAGGGETQYF
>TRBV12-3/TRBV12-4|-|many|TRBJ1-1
TGTGCCAGCAGTTTGCGGGCCCTCTCGGAAGCTTTCTTT
CASSLRALSEAFF
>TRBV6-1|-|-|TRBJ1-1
TGTGCCACCGCAGGACCGAGTCTAGCTTTCTTT
CATAGPSLAFF
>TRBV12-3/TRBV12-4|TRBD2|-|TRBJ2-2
TGTGCCAGCAGCTCTACTAGCGCAACCGGGGAGCTGTTTTTT
CASSSTSATGELFF
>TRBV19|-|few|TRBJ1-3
TGTGCCAGTACATTGGGGCTTGGAAACACCATATATTTT
CASTLGLGNTIYF
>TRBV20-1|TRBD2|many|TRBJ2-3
TGCAGTGCACAAGAAGCGGGGGGCGCAGATACGCAGTATTTT
CSAQEAGGADTQYF
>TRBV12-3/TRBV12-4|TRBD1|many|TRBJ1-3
TGTGCCAGCGGAGGGACAGCCTCTGGAAACACCATATATTTT
CASGGTASGNTIYF
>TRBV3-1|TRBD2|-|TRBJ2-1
TGTGCCAGCAGCCAAGGCAGCGGGGGAGCCTACAATGAGCAGTTCTTC
CASSQGSGGAYNEQFF
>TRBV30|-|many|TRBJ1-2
TGTGCCTGGAGTTATAGGACAGCTTCCTATGGCTACACCTTC
CAWSYRTASYGYTF
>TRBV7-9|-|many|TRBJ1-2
TGTGCCAGCAGCTTAGAACCACAGGGTTTGGGCTATGGCTACACCTTC
CASSLEPQGLGYGYTF
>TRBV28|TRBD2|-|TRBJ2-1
TGTGCCAGCAGTTTATTTACGCTAGCGGGAGGGCCGAACAATGAGCAGTTCTTC
CASSLFTLAGGPNNEQFF
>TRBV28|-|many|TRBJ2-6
TGTGCCAGCAAGAGTCCCGCTGGGGCCAACGTCCTGACTTTC
CASKSPAGANVLTF